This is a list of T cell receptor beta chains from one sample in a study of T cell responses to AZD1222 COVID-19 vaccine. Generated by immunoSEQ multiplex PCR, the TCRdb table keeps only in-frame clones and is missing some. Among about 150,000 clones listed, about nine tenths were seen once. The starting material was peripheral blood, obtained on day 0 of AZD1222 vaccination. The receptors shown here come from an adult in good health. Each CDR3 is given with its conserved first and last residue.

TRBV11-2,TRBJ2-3,CASSSLADTQYF
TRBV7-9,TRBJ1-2,CASSLDRTVLGGYTF
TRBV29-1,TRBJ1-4,CSVGGHFGGNEKLFF
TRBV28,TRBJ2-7,CASSFRGREQYF
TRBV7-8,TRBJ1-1,CASSLQGRVSNTEAFF
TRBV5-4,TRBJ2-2,CASSSQGFRGTGELFF
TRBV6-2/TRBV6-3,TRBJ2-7,CASSDTFGEQYF
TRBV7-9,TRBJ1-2,CAGSSNYGYTF
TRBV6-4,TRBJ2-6,CASSDSPFPGIGANVLTF
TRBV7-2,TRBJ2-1,CASSLRTSLANEQFF
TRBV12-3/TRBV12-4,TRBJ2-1,CASRRETEQFF
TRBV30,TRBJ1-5,CAWSVGTPNQPQHF
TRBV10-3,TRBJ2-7,CAARFRDTDYEQYF
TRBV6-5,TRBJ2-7,CASRLGTGSYEQYF
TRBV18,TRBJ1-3,CASLPPGQGAPSGNTIYF
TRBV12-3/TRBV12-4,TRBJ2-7,CASRQGNEQYF
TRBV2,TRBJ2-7,CASRRAGKAYEQYF
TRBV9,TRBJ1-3,CASSVEGGGRQGNTIYF
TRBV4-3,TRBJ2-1,CASSQDFGNYNEQFF
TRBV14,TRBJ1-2,CASSQEGQGDYGYTF
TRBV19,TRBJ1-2,CASSPPNGGYTF
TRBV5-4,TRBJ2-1,CASSLFDEQFF
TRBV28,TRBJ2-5,CASSLSLAGELSETQYF
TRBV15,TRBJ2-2,CATSRDEGTGELFF
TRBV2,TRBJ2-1,CASRAGTSGGHEQFF
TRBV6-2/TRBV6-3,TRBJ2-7,CASSRDYEQYF
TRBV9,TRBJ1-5,CASPGGAGSVQPQHF
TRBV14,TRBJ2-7,CASSQVNRGEQYF
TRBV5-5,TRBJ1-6,CASSLDSYGSPLHF